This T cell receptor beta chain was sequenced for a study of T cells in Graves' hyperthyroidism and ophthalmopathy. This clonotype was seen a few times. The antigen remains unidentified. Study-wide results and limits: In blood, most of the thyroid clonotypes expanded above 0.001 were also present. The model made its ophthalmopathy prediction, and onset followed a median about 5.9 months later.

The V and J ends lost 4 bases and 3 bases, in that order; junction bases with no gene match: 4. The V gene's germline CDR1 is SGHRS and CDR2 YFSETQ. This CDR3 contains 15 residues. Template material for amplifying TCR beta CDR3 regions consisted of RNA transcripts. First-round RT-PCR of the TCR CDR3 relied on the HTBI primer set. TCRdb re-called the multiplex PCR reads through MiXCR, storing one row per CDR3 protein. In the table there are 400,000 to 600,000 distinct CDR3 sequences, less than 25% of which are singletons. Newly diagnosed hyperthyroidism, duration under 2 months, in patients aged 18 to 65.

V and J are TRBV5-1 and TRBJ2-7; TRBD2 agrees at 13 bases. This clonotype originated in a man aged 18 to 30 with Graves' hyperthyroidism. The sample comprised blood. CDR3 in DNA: TGCGCCAGCAGCCCGACTAGCGGGGGGAACTACGAGCAGTACTTC. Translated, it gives CASSPTSGGNYEQYF.